The rows below give T cell receptor beta chains drawn from one sample of a study of T cell repertoires in cytomegalovirus infection. These receptors' targets are unknown. In TCRdb, the reads were re-called with MiXCR into one record per CDR3 protein. This table has around 770,000 distinct CDR3 sequences, 29% appearing once. The sequencing used cultured CD8+ T cells from PBMCs, collected from culture after CMV antigen stimulation. Receptors were obtained from a human donor in good health (CMV status not recorded). Some clones in this sample may be carry-over from other donors' samples. Each CDR3 is given with its conserved first and last residue. Each record gives: clone size, V gene, D gene, J gene, CDR3 DNA, CDR3 protein. A D gene is named only where the DNA matches it firmly. Size tells how often a clone was seen (once, few, many) or the class of an expanded clone, and some rows leave it out.

.	TRBV9	.	TRBJ1-1	TGTGCCAGCAGCGTAGCAGGCAGAATGAACACTGAAGCTTTCTTT	CASSVAGRMNTEAFF
.	TRBV12-3/TRBV12-4	TRBD1	TRBJ1-4	TGTGCCAGCAGTCTCTCGACAGGGGAATCTGAAAAACTGTTTTTT	CASSLSTGESEKLFF
.	TRBV27	.	TRBJ2-1	TGTGCCAGCAGTTTACTTGGGTCCCACAATGAGCAGTTCTTC	CASSLLGSHNEQFF
many	TRBV6-2/TRBV6-3	TRBD1	TRBJ1-1	TGTGCCAGCAGTGACAGGGGGGGCACTGAAGCTTTCTTT	CASSDRGGTEAFF
.	TRBV19	.	TRBJ1-1	TGTGCCAGTAGGGAGACATTTGAAGCTTTCTTT	CASRETFEAFF
.	TRBV29-1	.	TRBJ1-5	TGCAGCGTTGAGTCAGGGGTAGCTCAGCCCCAGCATTTT	CSVESGVAQPQHF
.	TRBV18	TRBD1	TRBJ2-2	TGTGCCACAGAAGGGGGCAACACCGGGGAGCTGTTTTTT	CATEGGNTGELFF
.	TRBV20-1	.	TRBJ1-1	TGCAGTGCTAGTAGATTGGGCACTGAAGCTTTCTTT	CSASRLGTEAFF
many	TRBV7-8	.	TRBJ1-1	TGTGCCAGCAGCTCCCCGGGGGGAAGAAAGTGGGACACTGAAGCTTTCTTT	CASSSPGGRKWDTEAFF
.	TRBV20-1	.	TRBJ2-3	TGCAGTGCTTTCGGTGGGGTGGACTCATCTCGGACAGATACGCAGTATTTT	CSAFGGVDSSRTDTQYF
.	TRBV4-1	.	TRBJ1-3	TGCGCCAGCAGCCAGGTACTGTACTCTGGAAACACCATATATTTT	CASSQVLYSGNTIYF
many	TRBV6-5	TRBD1	TRBJ1-6	TGTGCCAGCAGTTACGATTATCTCGGGACAGGGGTTAATAATTCACCCCTCCACTTT	CASSYDYLGTGVNNSPLHF
many	TRBV12-3/TRBV12-4	TRBD1	TRBJ1-4	TGTGCCAGCAGTCCGACAGGGTCTGATAATGAAAAACTGTTTTTT	CASSPTGSDNEKLFF
.	TRBV10-1	.	TRBJ2-2	TGCGCCAGCAGACCACAGGGCACCGGGGAGCTGTTTTTT	CASRPQGTGELFF
.	TRBV2	.	TRBJ2-3	TGTGCCAGCAGTGAAGAATTGCCGGGAACAGATACGCAGTATTTT	CASSEELPGTDTQYF
.	TRBV20-1	.	TRBJ2-1	TGCAGTGCTAGAGATACGTGGGGGCCCTCGAGGGAGCAGTTCTTC	CSARDTWGPSREQFF
few	TRBV3-1	TRBD1	TRBJ1-6	TGTGCCAGCAGCCAGCTATGGGACAGGACTTCACCCCTCCACTTT	CASSQLWDRTSPLHF
.	TRBV7-6	.	TRBJ2-1	TGTGCCAGCAGACAGGGCGGGATCAATGAGCAGTTCTTC	CASRQGGINEQFF
few	TRBV6-5	TRBD2	TRBJ2-1	TGTGCCAGCAGTTTCTCTAGCGGGGGGGATTCTTTCTACAATGAGCAGTTCTTC	CASSFSSGGDSFYNEQFF
many	TRBV7-2	.	TRBJ2-6	TGTGCCAGCAGCTTAGGGAGGGCGGGCTCTGGGGCCAACGTCCTGACTTTC	CASSLGRAGSGANVLTF
few	TRBV4-1	.	TRBJ2-7	TGCGCCAGCAGCCAAGGAGCAGGGACCTACGAGCAGTACTTC	CASSQGAGTYEQYF
few	TRBV20-1	.	TRBJ2-4	TGCAGTGCTAGAGATCAGGGCAGAACCAAAAACATTCAGTACTTC	CSARDQGRTKNIQYF
.	TRBV27	.	TRBJ1-5	TGTGCCAGCAGTTATGGTAGGGGTCTAAATCAGCCCCAGCATTTT	CASSYGRGLNQPQHF
.	TRBV20-1	.	TRBJ2-3	TGCAGTGGAAATCCCTTACTCACAGATACGCAGTATTTT	CSGNPLLTDTQYF
many	TRBV7-8	.	TRBJ1-1	TGTGCCAGCAGCTTATCGGCAGGGCTGAACACTGAAGCTTTCTTT	CASSLSAGLNTEAFF
few	TRBV5-5	.	TRBJ2-5	TGTGCCAGCAGCCAGAGCGGCCTCCCGGATGTGCTCCAAGAGACCCAGTACTTC	CASSQSGLPDVLQETQYF
.	TRBV3-1	TRBD2	TRBJ2-7	TGTGCCAGCAGCCAAGATGGTAAAGGACTAGCCGAGTACGAGCAGTACTTC	CASSQDGKGLAEYEQYF
once	TRBV6-6	.	TRBJ1-2	TGTGCCAGCAGTTACGGAGACACCGCTAACTATGGCTACACCTTC	CASSYGDTANYGYTF
few	TRBV6-1	TRBD1	TRBJ2-5	TGTGCCAGCACAAACGGACAGGGGGCGGGTGTTCCCCAAGAGACCCAGTACTTC	CASTNGQGAGVPQETQYF
many	TRBV7-2	TRBD2	TRBJ2-1	TGTGCCAGCAGTTTCGTCCGGGACTACCTTAATGAGCAGTTCTTC	CASSFVRDYLNEQFF
many	TRBV7-6	.	TRBJ2-7	TGTGCCAGCAGCGCCCCGGAGGCCAGGGAGCAGTACTTC	CASSAPEAREQYF
.	TRBV9	TRBD1	TRBJ1-2	TGTGCCAGCAGCGTAGTGGGACAGGGGGGCTATGGCTACACCTTC	CASSVVGQGGYGYTF
.	TRBV15	TRBD2	TRBJ2-1	TGTGCCACCAGCAGCCCCGGGACTAGCGGGATAAATGAGCAGTTCTTC	CATSSPGTSGINEQFF
.	TRBV6-1	.	TRBJ1-5	TGTGCCAGCAGTGAAAGCGGGACGCTTCTCCTTGAAGTTCAGAATCAGCCCCAGCATTTT	CASSESGTLLLEVQNQPQHF
.	TRBV14	.	TRBJ2-1	TGTGCCAGCAGCCTGATGAGGTATAATGAGCAGTTCTTC	CASSLMRYNEQFF
few	TRBV4-3	TRBD1	TRBJ1-1	TGCGCCAGCAGCCAGGCGTGGGGAGGGGGCTTTGCTTTAGTCACTGAAGCTTTCTTT	CASSQAWGGGFALVTEAFF
.	TRBV10-1	TRBD1	TRBJ2-3	TGCGCCAGCAACGACAGGGGCGACACAGATACGCAGTATTTT	CASNDRGDTDTQYF
.	TRBV12-3/TRBV12-4	TRBD1	TRBJ2-3	TGTGCCAGCAGCGGACAGGGGCGGCTCCCAGATACGCAGTATTTT	CASSGQGRLPDTQYF
many	TRBV13	TRBD1	TRBJ2-1	TGTGCCAGCAGCTTAGGCAGGGGGTCCTACAATGAGCAGTTCTTC	CASSLGRGSYNEQFF
.	TRBV9	.	TRBJ2-5	TGTGCCAGCAGCGTAGCTACGGTTGGGACCCAGTACTTC	CASSVATVGTQYF
once	TRBV5-6	.	TRBJ2-7	TGTGCCAGCAGCTTGAGGTGGGGGGTGGACGAGCAGTACTTC	CASSLRWGVDEQYF
few	TRBV25-1	.	TRBJ1-5	TGTGCCAGCCAGGGTGGGGGATATCAGCCCCAGCATTTT	CASQGGGYQPQHF
.	TRBV10-2	.	TRBJ1-4	TGCGCCAGCAGCCCCGGCCACCGAAATAATGAAAAACTGTTTTTT	CASSPGHRNNEKLFF
.	TRBV27	.	TRBJ1-6	TGTGCCAGCAGTGACAGCAGCTCCTATAATTCACCCCTCCACTTT	CASSDSSSYNSPLHF
few	TRBV12-3/TRBV12-4	.	TRBJ1-1	TGTGCCAGCAGCCCTGATTTGGGGGAAGATTGGACTGAAGCTTTCTTT	CASSPDLGEDWTEAFF
few	TRBV19	.	TRBJ2-4	TGTGCCAGTAGTATATCCCGAAGTGAGGGCACGCGGTACTTC	CASSISRSEGTRYF
.	TRBV10-3	TRBD1	TRBJ2-2	TGTGCCACCTTCGGGACAGGGTCGCCCGGGGAGCTGTTTTTT	CATFGTGSPGELFF
few	TRBV28	.	TRBJ1-1	TGTGCCAGCAGCTCCCTCGTTGGGGGGGGATACACTGAAGCTTTCTTT	CASSSLVGGGYTEAFF
.	TRBV6-6	.	TRBJ1-1	TGTGCCAGCAGTTACGTCTCCAGGGGACACACTGAAGCTTTCTTT	CASSYVSRGHTEAFF
.	TRBV7-8	.	TRBJ2-4	TGTGCCAGCAGCTTAATAGGGGGTGGGATCTGGTACTTC	CASSLIGGGIWYF
few	TRBV4-3	TRBD2	TRBJ2-1	TGCGCCAGCAGCCCGACTAGCGGGGGGACCAATGAGCAGTTCTTC	CASSPTSGGTNEQFF
many	TRBV3-1	.	TRBJ1-1	TGTGCCAGCAGCCAATTCACGGGACGCCTGAACACTGAAGCTTTCTTT	CASSQFTGRLNTEAFF
many	TRBV5-6	.	TRBJ2-1	TGTGCCAGCAGCTTAGGAGGGGGCACCTACAATGAGCAGTTCTTC	CASSLGGGTYNEQFF
many	TRBV5-4	TRBD1	TRBJ1-4	TGTGCCAGCAGCCAACAGGGGGGCTCTAATGAAAAACTGTTTTTT	CASSQQGGSNEKLFF
many	TRBV7-6	.	TRBJ1-3	TGTGCCAGCAGCTTAGCGACAGTCTATGGTGTAGACACCATATATTTT	CASSLATVYGVDTIYF